This T cell receptor (beta chain) emerged from a study of blood T cell repertoires in COVID-19. Study background: COVID-19 samples from acute and convalescent phases originated in the United States, Italy and Spain. Nucleic acid was either cDNA or gDNA, and it came from T cells, B-cell-depleted T cells, or PBMCs.

This clone was detected once. Germline CDR1 MRHNA, CDR2 SNTAGT. The CDR3 is 14 amino acids. The germline V and J ends were trimmed by 6 bases and 1 base, with 10 bases remaining between them. Original processing notes: Counts of nucleated cells, estimated from reference gene primer amplification, were obtained. TCRdb's table, derived via immunoSEQ multiplex PCR, lists solely in-frame clones and lacks some. V and J calls and clone size are copied from that table; D and trimming were computed from the DNA. The sample contains about 56,000 clones, more than 75% of which appear only once. The sequence was collected from a woman aged 80 or over with acute or convalescent COVID-19. The gene calls are TRBV6-4 and TRBJ1-3, with a tentative D call TRBD1 (5 bases). The sample comprised peripheral blood. CDR3 nucleotide sequence: TGTGCCAGCAGGCAGGGTTGGTCTGGAAACACCATATATTTT. Encoded protein: CASRQGWSGNTIYF.